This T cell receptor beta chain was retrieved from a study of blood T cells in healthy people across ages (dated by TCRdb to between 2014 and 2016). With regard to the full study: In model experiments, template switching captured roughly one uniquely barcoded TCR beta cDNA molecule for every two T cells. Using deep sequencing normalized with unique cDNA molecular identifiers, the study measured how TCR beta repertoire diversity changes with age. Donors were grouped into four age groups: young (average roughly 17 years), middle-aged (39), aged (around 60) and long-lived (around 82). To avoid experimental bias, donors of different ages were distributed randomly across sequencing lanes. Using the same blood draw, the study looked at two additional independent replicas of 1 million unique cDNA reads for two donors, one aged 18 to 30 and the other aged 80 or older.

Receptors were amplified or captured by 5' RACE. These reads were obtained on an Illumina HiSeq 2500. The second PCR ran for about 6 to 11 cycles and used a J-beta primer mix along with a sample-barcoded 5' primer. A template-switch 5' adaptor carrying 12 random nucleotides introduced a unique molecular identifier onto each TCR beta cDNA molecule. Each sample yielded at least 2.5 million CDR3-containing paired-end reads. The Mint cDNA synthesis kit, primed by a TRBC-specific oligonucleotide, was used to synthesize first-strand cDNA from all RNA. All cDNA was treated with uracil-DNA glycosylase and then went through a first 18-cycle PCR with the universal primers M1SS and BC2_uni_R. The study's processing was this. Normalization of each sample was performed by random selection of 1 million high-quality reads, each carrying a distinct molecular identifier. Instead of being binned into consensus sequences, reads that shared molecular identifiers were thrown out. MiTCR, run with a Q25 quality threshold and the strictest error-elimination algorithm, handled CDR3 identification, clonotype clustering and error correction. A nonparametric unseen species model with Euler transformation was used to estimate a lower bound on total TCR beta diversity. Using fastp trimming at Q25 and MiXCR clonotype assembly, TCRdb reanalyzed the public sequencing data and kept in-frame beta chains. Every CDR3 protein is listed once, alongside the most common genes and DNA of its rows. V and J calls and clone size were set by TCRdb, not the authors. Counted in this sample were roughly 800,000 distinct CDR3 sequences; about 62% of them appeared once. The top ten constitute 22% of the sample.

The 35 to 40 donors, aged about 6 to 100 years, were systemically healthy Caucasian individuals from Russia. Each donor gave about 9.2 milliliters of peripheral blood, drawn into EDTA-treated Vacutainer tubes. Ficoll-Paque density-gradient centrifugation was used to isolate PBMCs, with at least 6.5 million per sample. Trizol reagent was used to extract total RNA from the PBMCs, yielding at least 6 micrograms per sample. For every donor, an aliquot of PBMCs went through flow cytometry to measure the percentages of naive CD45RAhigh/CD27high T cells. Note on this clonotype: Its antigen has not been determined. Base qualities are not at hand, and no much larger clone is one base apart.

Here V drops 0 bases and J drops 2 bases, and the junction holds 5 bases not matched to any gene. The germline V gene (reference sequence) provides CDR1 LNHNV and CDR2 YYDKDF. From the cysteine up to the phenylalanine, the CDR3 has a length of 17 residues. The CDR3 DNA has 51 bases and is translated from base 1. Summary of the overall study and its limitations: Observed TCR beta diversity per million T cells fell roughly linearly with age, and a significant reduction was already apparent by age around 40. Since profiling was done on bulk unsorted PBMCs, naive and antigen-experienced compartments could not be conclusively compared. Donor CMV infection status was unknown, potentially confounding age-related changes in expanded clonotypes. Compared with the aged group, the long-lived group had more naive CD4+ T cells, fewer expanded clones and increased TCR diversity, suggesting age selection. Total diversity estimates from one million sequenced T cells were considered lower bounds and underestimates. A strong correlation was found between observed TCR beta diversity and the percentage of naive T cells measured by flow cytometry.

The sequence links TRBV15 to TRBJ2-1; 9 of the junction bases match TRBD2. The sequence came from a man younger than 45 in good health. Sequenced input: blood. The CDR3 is CATSREVGLAAYNEQFF. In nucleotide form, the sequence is TGTGCCACCAGCAGAGAAGTGGGACTAGCAGCCTACAATGAGCAGTTCTTC.